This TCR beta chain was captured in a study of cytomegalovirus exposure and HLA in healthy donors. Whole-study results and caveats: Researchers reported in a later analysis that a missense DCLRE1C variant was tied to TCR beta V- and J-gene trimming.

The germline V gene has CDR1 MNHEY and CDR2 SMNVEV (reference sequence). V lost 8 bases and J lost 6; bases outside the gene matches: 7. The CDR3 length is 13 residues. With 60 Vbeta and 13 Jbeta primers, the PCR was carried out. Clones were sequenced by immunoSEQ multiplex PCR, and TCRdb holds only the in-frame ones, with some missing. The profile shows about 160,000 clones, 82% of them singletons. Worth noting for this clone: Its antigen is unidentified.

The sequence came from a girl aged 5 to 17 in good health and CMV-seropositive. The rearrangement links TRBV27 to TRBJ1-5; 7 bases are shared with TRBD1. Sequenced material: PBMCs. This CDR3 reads CASGLKGAQPQHF. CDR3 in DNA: TGTGCCAGCGGACTCAAGGGGGCTCAGCCCCAGCATTTT.